This TCR beta chain was found in a study of PD-1 blockade in classical Hodgkin lymphoma. Study results and caveats: Patients with a complete response exhibited baseline diversity comparable to newly diagnosed patients. Whatever underlies the repertoire differences (possibly disease activity or prior therapy) remains undefined.

Method: immunoSEQ multiplex PCR; TCRdb's copy keeps in-frame clones and lacks some. The sample contains 8,000 to 10,000 clones, around 74% of which appear only once. As for time point: cycle 4 day 1 (C4D1), after five to seven weeks of nivolumab. All patients experienced relapse after autologous stem cell transplantation, and brentuximab vedotin exposure was variable. Thawed PBMCs yielded CD4+ T cells through magnetic negative selection. Progressive disease, partial response or complete response was each patient's best response. Remarks on this clone: Its antigen remains unidentified.

V was pared by 3 bases and J by 3 bases, with 1 base of the junction left unmatched. Germline assignment: CDR1 SGHNT and CDR2 YYREEE (reference sequence). This CDR3 comprises 14 residues. The sample here was CD4+ T cells from blood, taken before the fourth cycle of nivolumab. V usage is TRBV5-4 and J usage is TRBJ1-1; 11 bases fit TRBD1. This clonotype was obtained from a human donor with classical Hodgkin lymphoma. The chain's CDR3 is CASSWGQGDTEAFF. CDR3 DNA: TGTGCCAGCAGCTGGGGACAGGGGGACACTGAAGCTTTCTTT. The full variable domain, rest sourced from reference TRBV5-4 and TRBJ1-1, is ETGVTQSPTHLIKTRGQQVTLRCSSQSGHNTVSWYQQALGQGPQFIFQYYREEENGRGNFPPRFSGLQFPNYSSELNVNALELDDSALYLCASSWGQGDTEAFFGQGTRLTVV.